This T cell receptor (beta chain) was captured in a study of shared clonotypes between healthy human individuals. This CDR3 is 19 amino acids long. Germline-derived CDR1 and CDR2 are SGDLS and YYNGEE. V was pared by 0 bases and J by 6 bases, with 25 bases between. The naive CD8 fraction comprised CD45RO-negative cells positively selected for CCR7 and excluded terminally differentiated effector memory CD45RA+ cells. The assay was immunoSEQ multiplex PCR, and TCRdb's table has in-frame clones only and misses some. The data hold about 2,200,000 clones, with roughly 91% observed a single time. The chain employs TRBV9 and TRBJ1-5; D might be TRBD1 (6 bases). The sequenced sample consisted of naive CD8+ T cells from PBMCs. The sequence came from a young man in good health. Some clones in this sample may be carry-over from other donors' samples. CDR3 coding DNA: TGTGCCAGCAGCGTAGATCGGATGGGGGGCGCGTTCGGCCGTCAGCCCCAGCATTTT. This gives the protein CASSVDRMGGAFGRQPQHF. The whole variable domain, filled in from reference TRBV9 and TRBJ1-5, reads DSGVTQTPKHLITATGQRVTLRCSPRSGDLSVYWYQQSLDQGLQFLIQYYNGEERAKGNILERFSAQQFPDLHSELNLSSLELGDSALYFCASSVDRMGGAFGRQPQHFGDGTRLSIL.